Below are 5 T cell receptor beta chains sequenced from a single sample in a study of T cells after posttransplantation cyclophosphamide. Busulfan-fludarabine conditioning, marrow transplant, and cyclophosphamide on days +3 and +4 were administered. This table comes from immunoSEQ multiplex PCR, and its TCRdb copy is limited to in-frame clones, with some not included. The table lists 12,000 or so clones, with no singletons. Here the sequenced sample was PBMCs, taken after allogeneic stem cell transplant with posttransplant cyclophosphamide. These TCRs come from a female patient between 40 and 50 years old who received an allogeneic stem cell transplant from a related donor, was CMV-positive, and had acute GVHD only. Some of the T cells might come from the graft donor.

This clone was recorded many times. CDR3 protein: CASSLAGAQPQHF. DNA of the CDR3: TGTGCCAGCAGTTTGGCAGGGGCTCAGCCCCAGCATTTT. V gene TRBV27 combines with J gene TRBJ1-5; a possible D gene is TRBD1 (6 bases). CDR3 size: 13 residues. Trimming stripped 3 bases from V and 6 bases from J, with 9 bases between. In germline, CDR1 is MNHEY, CDR2 SMNVEV (reference sequence).

This clone was detected many times. The chain recombines TRBV7-9 with TRBJ2-7; tentatively, D is TRBD2 (6 bases). The CDR3 runs 15 residues. Trimming pared 5 bases from V and 1 base from J, leaving 15 bases between. Germline CDR1 and CDR2: SEHNR and FQNEAQ (reference sequence). In DNA form, the CDR3 reads TGTGCCAGCAGCCTGGCTGGGACTGTGTCCTACGAGCAGTACTTC. It encodes CASSLAGTVSYEQYF.

This clone has ten or more counts. The chain is built from TRBV19 and TRBJ2-1; unclear D gene. This CDR3 spans 15 amino acids. Trimming removed 2 bases from V and 8 bases from J, with 16 bases in between. In germline, CDR1 is LNHDA, CDR2 SQIVND (reference sequence). CDR3 protein: CASSITNLGSDEQFF. CDR3 DNA: TGTGCCAGTAGTATAACTAATCTCGGTTCGGATGAGCAGTTCTTC.

This clone was detected ten times or more. This chain joins TRBV7-9 and TRBJ2-1; 8 bases line up with TRBD1. Germline CDR1 is SEHNR and CDR2 is FQNEAQ (reference sequence). V lost 5 bases to trimming and J lost 1 base; unmatched junction nucleotides: 7. CDR3 length: 16 residues. The CDR3 coding sequence is TGTGCCAGCAGCCCTTCGACAGGGGATTCCTACAATGAGCAGTTCTTC. Amino acid sequence: CASSPSTGDSYNEQFF.

In its sample, this clone was seen many times. The J gene is TRBJ1-5, the V gene TRBV7-8; 9 bases line up with TRBD1. This CDR3 spans 16 amino acids. The ends lost 5 bases at V and 7 bases at J; junction bases unmatched: 12. CDR1 and CDR2 (germline): SGHVS, FQNEAQ. CDR3 region: CASSTAGTGLNQPQHF. The CDR3 nucleotides are TGTGCCAGCAGCACCGCCGGGACAGGGCTTAACCAGCCCCAGCATTTT.